These 7 T cell receptor beta chains came from one sample sequenced in a study of OX40 agonist ivuxolimab in advanced cancers. The library was prepared using the immunoSEQ multiplex PCR assay. Imported from immuneACCESS, the table was reduced by TCRdb to in-frame sequences with V and J called. These copies leave out some clones; in studies compared against another copy, an unresolved V gene accounts for under half, and the cause of the remainder is not known. Here the sample has under 25,000 clones; 75% to 85% occur a single time. Clones ranked in the top ten supply about 25% of the sample. Source: CD4+ or CD8+ T cells sorted from blood, taken in a trial of the OX40 agonist ivuxolimab. The receptors shown here come from an adult with an advanced solid tumor such as melanoma, head and neck, liver or kidney cancer.

The chain links TRBV18 to TRBJ1-1; 12 bases fit TRBD1. Germline CDR1 is KGHSH and CDR2 is LQKENI. The CDR3 loop spans 19 amino acids. V was clipped by 5 bases and J by 4 bases; unmatched bases: 17. The CDR3 region has the DNA TGTGCCAGCTCATCAGGCTCGGGACAGGGGGCAGATGGGTTCACTGAAGCTTTCTTT. Residues: CASSSGSGQGADGFTEAFF.

The chain combines TRBV7-3 with TRBJ2-5; D unclear. The CDR3 is 13 residues long. The V gene's germline CDR1 is SGHTA and CDR2 FQGTGA. Trimming removed 1 base from V and 5 bases from J, with 8 bases in between. CDR3 amino acids: CASSLNTLETQYF. The CDR3 DNA sequence: TGTGCCAGCAGCTTAAACACGTTGGAGACCCAGTACTTC.

V is TRBV19 and J is TRBJ1-1; 9 bases match TRBD1. The CDR3 is made up of 15 amino acids. The germline CDR1 and CDR2 sequences are LNHDA and SQIVND (reference sequence). V dropped 3 bases and J dropped 4; count of bases not matched to a gene: 6. The CDR3 is CASSMTGGWGTEAFF. CDR3 nucleotides: TGTGCCAGTAGTATGACAGGGGGTTGGGGCACTGAAGCTTTCTTT.

The rearrangement links TRBV1 to TRBJ2-1. TRBV1 is labeled a pseudogene. The CDR3 spans 15 residues. CDR3 bases: TGCACCAGCTTTTTTCTGGGACCGCCGGAGGATGAGCAGTTCTTC. It codes for CTSFFLGPPEDEQFF.

A remark on this clone: Other DNA sequences in the sample encode the same CDR3. The chain carries TRBV27 and TRBJ2-1; D unclear. The V gene lost 2 bases and the J gene lost 0 bases, with 5 bases spanning the gap. Per germline, CDR1 MNHEY and CDR2 SMNVEV (reference sequence). CDR3 size: 14 residues. The CDR3 DNA reads as TGTGCCAGCAGTTTAGGCAGCTCCTACAATGAGCAGTTCTTC. It codes for CASSLGSSYNEQFF.

V is TRBV7-3 and J is TRBJ2-1, with D possibly being TRBD2 (6 bases). The length of the CDR3 is 15 residues. The germline CDR1 and CDR2 sequences are SGHTA and FQGTGA. V shed 1 base and J shed 1 base, with 8 bases lying between them. The CDR3, as DNA: TGTGCCAGCAGCTTAATAGGAGGGTCCTACAATGAGCAGTTCTTC. It encodes CASSLIGGSYNEQFF.

The CDR3 region has the DNA TGTGCCAGCAGCTTGTTTTGGGCAGGGGCAAGTAATGAAAAACTGTTTTTT. It is translated as CASSLFWAGASNEKLFF. The J gene is TRBJ1-4, the V gene TRBV5-6, with D possibly matching TRBD1 (6 bases). The CDR3 is made up of 17 amino acids. The germline V gene encodes CDR1 SGHDT and CDR2 YYEEEE. Trimming cost V 1 base and J 4 bases, with 17 bases left between them.